These 17 T cell receptor beta chains share one sample of origin, sequenced in a study of a mutant IDH1 vaccine in newly diagnosed glioma. Time point defined: baseline, week 1 (first vaccination visit). Described treatment: pre-vaccination baseline after standard-of-care therapy. Profiled with immunoSEQ multiplex PCR; TCRdb holds only in-frame clones, not every one. Here the sample spans over 55,000 clones, more than 70% being singletons. The specimen comprised peripheral blood mononuclear cells (PBMCs), sampled from a glioma patient treated with radiotherapy, temozolomide or both. The receptors come from a woman aged 18 to 35 with glioma. Some clones in this sample may be carry-over from other donors' samples.

This clone was picked up one time. This chain connects TRBV5-6 to TRBJ1-2; TRBD1 aligns across 8 bases. CDR3 length equals 13 residues. The V gene's germline CDR1 is SGHDT and CDR2 YYEEEE. V dropped 5 bases and J dropped 3; count of bases not matched to a gene: 3. The CDR3 DNA sequence: TGTGCCAGCAGACCGACAGGGGACTATGGCTACACCTTC. This gives the protein CASRPTGDYGYTF.

This chain links TRBV28 with TRBJ2-1, with 7 bases lining up with TRBD1. The CDR3 extends over 12 amino acids. CDR1 is MDHEN, CDR2 SYDVKM, per germline. V was clipped by 6 bases and J by 10 bases; unmatched bases: 6. The CDR3 bases are TGTGCCAGCAGAGACAGGGCATGGGAGCAGTTCTTC. Its protein product is CASRDRAWEQFF.

This chain uses TRBV27 with TRBJ2-1; D remains unclear. Germline V lookup: CDR1 MNHEY, CDR2 SMNVEV (reference sequence). This CDR3 has 11 residues. Deletions cut 5 bases from V and 2 bases from J, with 1 base between. The CDR3: CASSAYNEQFF. CDR3 in DNA: TGTGCCAGCAGTGCCTACAATGAGCAGTTCTTC.

The gene calls are TRBV6-1 and TRBJ2-3; maybe TRBD2 (6 bases). Germline loops: CDR1 MNHNS, CDR2 SASEGT. Trimming left V 6 bases short and J 7 bases short, with 11 bases between. The CDR3 runs to 12 residues. CDR3 sequence: CASSYGGNTQYF. DNA of the CDR3: TGTGCCAGCAGCTACGGGGGAAATACGCAGTATTTT.

The chain uses TRBV5-6 and TRBJ2-7; D gene unclear. This CDR3 region has 12 residues. Germline V gene data show CDR1 as SGHDT and CDR2 as YYEEEE. The ends were cut back, 0 bases at V and 4 bases at J, with 5 bases in the middle. The CDR3 region has the DNA TGTGCCAGCAGCTTGGAAGTGTACGAGCAGTACTTC. Protein: CASSLEVYEQYF.

This clone was counted a single time. V usage is TRBV4-1 and J usage is TRBJ2-7; 8 nucleotides agree with TRBD2. CDR3 size: 15 residues. The germline V gene encodes CDR1 MGHRA and CDR2 YSYEKL. V lost 0 bases, J lost 4 bases, and 5 bases stayed unmatched. In nucleotides, the CDR3 is TGCGCCAGCAGCCAAGATTGGCCTAGCGGGTACGAGCAGTACTTC. Protein: CASSQDWPSGYEQYF.

The chain has TRBV5-6 and TRBJ2-6, with a weak D call TRBD1 (6 bases). V was clipped by 1 base and J by 1 base, with 12 bases between them. CDR1 is SGHDT, CDR2 YYEEEE, per germline. The CDR3 contains 17 residues. Written as DNA, the CDR3 is TGTGCCAGCAGCTTGCGAGGGGGAGTGTCTGGGGCCAACGTCCTGACTTTC. This codes for CASSLRGGVSGANVLTF.

The table lists this clone with a count of one. J is TRBJ1-1 and V is TRBV29-1; D not resolved. Deletions cut 0 bases from V and 4 bases from J, with 6 bases between. The CDR3 extends over 12 amino acids. Germline V gives CDR1 SQVTM, CDR2 ANQGSEA. CDR3 loop: CSVEDRGTEAFF. The CDR3 DNA reads as TGCAGCGTTGAAGATCGTGGCACTGAAGCTTTCTTT.

The chain couples TRBV5-1 to TRBJ2-3, with unresolved D. The germline V gene encodes CDR1 SGHRS and CDR2 YFSETQ. The CDR3 runs to 13 residues. V was pared by 2 bases and J by 5 bases, with 9 bases between. CDR3 region: CASSLGPLDTQYF. The CDR3 DNA is TGCGCCAGCAGCTTAGGACCTTTAGATACGCAGTATTTT.

V usage is TRBV6-1 and J usage is TRBJ1-5, with TRBD1 as a possible D gene (5 bases). The CDR3 is made up of 14 amino acids. Germline lookup yields CDR1 MNHNS and CDR2 SASEGT. V lost 8 bases, J lost 7 bases, and 18 bases lay in between. DNA of the CDR3: TGTGCCAGCGCTTGGGGCGGGGGGAACCAGCCCCAGCATTTT. Translation: CASAWGGGNQPQHF.

V and J are TRBV30 and TRBJ1-1, with TRBD1 as a possible D gene (5 bases). Per the germline V gene, CDR1 is GTSNPN and CDR2 is SVGIG (reference sequence). This CDR3 has 12 residues. Trimming stripped 5 bases from V and 5 bases from J, with 12 bases between. The CDR3 loop is CAWSPGGTEAFF. CDR3 DNA sequence: TGTGCCTGGTCCCCGGGGGGGACTGAAGCTTTCTTT.

V is TRBV9 and J is TRBJ2-2; D is unresolved. The CDR3 runs to 14 residues. From germline, CDR1 is SGDLS and CDR2 YYNGEE. Trimming took 0 bases from V and 0 from J, leaving 3 bases between them. CDR3 sequence reads: CASSVVANTGELFF. CDR3 nucleotide sequence: TGTGCCAGCAGCGTAGTTGCGAACACCGGGGAGCTGTTTTTT.

The rearrangement joins TRBV2 to TRBJ1-2, with 9 nucleotides matching TRBD1. The CDR3 is 13 residues long. The trim removed 4 bases at V and 7 bases at J, leaving 4 bases unmatched. Germline CDR1 reads SNHLY; CDR2 reads FYNNEI. The CDR3 is CASSVQGAGGYTF. The CDR3 DNA follows: TGTGCCAGCAGTGTACAGGGGGCAGGTGGCTACACCTTC.

The chain is built from TRBV6-5 and TRBJ2-3, with D uncertain. V was shortened by 0 bases and J by 5 bases, with 9 bases between the two germline ends. The germline V gene has CDR1 MNHEY and CDR2 SVGAGI. This CDR3 contains 14 residues. The CDR3 loop reads CASSYSLAEDTQYF. In DNA, the CDR3 is TGTGCCAGCAGTTACTCCTTAGCTGAAGATACGCAGTATTTT.

The chain recombines TRBV11-3 with TRBJ2-7; a possible D gene is TRBD2 (6 bases). V was clipped by 2 bases and J by 2 bases, with 10 bases between them. The V gene's germline CDR1 is SGHNT and CDR2 YENEEA. The CDR3 totals 14 residues. The CDR3 DNA is TGTGCCAGCAGCTTATGGGACTCAACCTACGAGCAGTACTTC. Its protein product is CASSLWDSTYEQYF.

This clone was picked up a small number of times. V is TRBV6-6 and J is TRBJ1-5, with D unclear. Germline CDR1 and CDR2: MNHNY and SVGAGI (reference sequence). The V gene lost 6 bases and the J gene lost 3 bases, with 6 bases spanning the gap. CDR3 length equals 12 residues. The CDR3 reads CASSSLNQPQHF. CDR3 DNA: TGTGCCAGCAGCTCACTCAATCAGCCCCAGCATTTT.

The genes are TRBV7-2 and TRBJ2-7; the D is unclear. V shed 3 bases and J shed 2 bases, with 11 bases lying between them. The CDR3 loop spans 14 amino acids. The germline gives CDR1 SGHTA, CDR2 FQGNSA. In nucleotides, the CDR3 is TGTGCCAGCAGCTTCGACACCGCCGCCTACGAGCAGTACTTC. As protein: CASSFDTAAYEQYF.